This is a list of T cell receptor beta chains from one sample in a study of siplizumab effects on memory and regulatory T cells. The protocol was immunoSEQ multiplex PCR, while the TCRdb copy is restricted to in-frame clones and leaves out a portion. The data contain about 100,000 clones, 75% to 95% of them seen just once; the ten biggest clones take up roughly 2.8%. Specimen: CD4+ T cells sorted from blood. All receptors derive from a human donor in good health. Some clones in this sample may be carry-over from other donors' samples. The CDR3 runs from the conserved cysteine through the conserved F or W. A D gene is named only where the DNA matches it firmly. Some rows mark clone size as missing; the rest say once, few, many or name a class of expanded clone.

abundance	v_gene	j_gene	d_gene	CDR3nt	CDR3aa
NA	TRBV5-1	TRBJ1-1	TRBD1	TGCGCCAGCGATTCGACAGGGGCACGGACTGAAGCTTTCTTT	CASDSTGARTEAFF
NA	TRBV15	TRBJ2-7	TRBD2	TGTGCCACCAGCAGAGATCGGGCTAGCGGGTATTACGAGCAGTACTTC	CATSRDRASGYYEQYF
NA	TRBV30	TRBJ1-1	NA	TGTGCCTGGAAGGAGTACACTGAAGCTTTCTTT	CAWKEYTEAFF
NA	TRBV28	TRBJ1-1	NA	TGTGCCAGCAGCCCCCCCCGAGCGGACTGGAGAGGTACTGAAGCTTTCTTT	CASSPPRADWRGTEAFF
NA	TRBV27	TRBJ2-4	NA	TGTGCCAGCAGTTTGGGGAACATTCAGTACTTC	CASSLGNIQYF
NA	TRBV7-2	TRBJ2-7	TRBD2	TGTGCCAGCAGCTTGGTTCCTAGCGGTCACTACGAGCAGTACTTC	CASSLVPSGHYEQYF
NA	TRBV2	TRBJ2-1	TRBD2	TGTGCCAGCAAGCGGGAGAGCTACAATGAGCAGTTCTTC	CASKRESYNEQFF
NA	TRBV9	TRBJ1-2	TRBD1	TGTGCCAGCAGCGTAGAAGTCAGGGGGCATTTGGGATTC	CASSVEVRGHLGF
NA	TRBV27	TRBJ2-7	NA	TGTGCCAGCAGGTCCAGCGGAGCTTCCTACGAGCAGTACTTC	CASRSSGASYEQYF
NA	TRBV15	TRBJ2-7	TRBD1	TGTGCCACCAGCGTCCAGACAGGGTTGGGATACGAGCAGTACTTC	CATSVQTGLGYEQYF
NA	TRBV5-4	TRBJ2-1	NA	TGTGCCAGCAGCTTGGAAGAAGAACAGGTTGGGATCTTC	CASSLEEEQVGIF
NA	TRBV7-2	TRBJ2-3	TRBD2	TGTGCCAGCAGCTCAAGACTAGCGGGAGGGCCGGGGGATACGCAGTATTTT	CASSSRLAGGPGDTQYF
once	TRBV30	TRBJ2-7	TRBD1	TGTGCCTTTAAGGGGACAGGGCGGCACGAGCAGTACTTC	CAFKGTGRHEQYF
once	TRBV29-1	TRBJ2-1	NA	TGCAGCGGAGGGGGTTCCCACAATGAGCAGTTCTTC	CSGGGSHNEQFF
once	TRBV7-9	TRBJ1-4	NA	TGTGCCAGCAGCTGGGACGTAGGTAATGAAAAACTGTTTTTT	CASSWDVGNEKLFF
NA	TRBV29-1	TRBJ2-1	TRBD2	TGCAGCGTGGAGCTAGCGGGGTACAATGAGCAGTTCTTC	CSVELAGYNEQFF
NA	TRBV10-3	TRBJ1-3	NA	TGTGCCATCAGGCCGGGACTCTCCCCAAGGAGAAACACCATATATTTT	CAIRPGLSPRRNTIYF
NA	TRBV7-2	TRBJ2-2	NA	TGTGCCAGCAGCTTTGTCACTACCGGGGAGCTGTTTTTT	CASSFVTTGELFF
NA	TRBV28	TRBJ2-7	NA	TGTGCCAGCAGCCCTATGAGGACAGCCGAAAGCTACGAGCAGTACTTC	CASSPMRTAESYEQYF
NA	TRBV11-3	TRBJ2-2	TRBD2	TGTGCCAGCAGCTTAGGAGCAGCGGGATCCGGGGAGCTGTTTTTT	CASSLGAAGSGELFF
NA	TRBV6-1	TRBJ1-2	TRBD1	TGTGCCAGCAGCCCCACGGGACAGGACTATGGCTACACCTTC	CASSPTGQDYGYTF
NA	TRBV30	TRBJ1-2	TRBD1	TGTGCCTGGAGTGTAAGGGGGCAGGACTATGGCTACACCTTC	CAWSVRGQDYGYTF
NA	TRBV11-2	TRBJ2-3	NA	TGTGCCAGCAGCGCAGGGTGGCGTGGTGCAGATACGCAGTATTTT	CASSAGWRGADTQYF
NA	TRBV9	TRBJ1-5	NA	TGTGCCAGCAGCGTAGGGGTCGATCAGCCCCAGCATTTT	CASSVGVDQPQHF
NA	TRBV30	TRBJ1-2	TRBD1	TGTGCCTGGGGGACAGGGAGTTTCGGCTACACCTTC	CAWGTGSFGYTF
NA	TRBV7-2	TRBJ1-4	NA	TGTGCCAGCAGCTTACAAACCGCAAAAAATGAAAAACTGTTTTTT	CASSLQTAKNEKLFF
NA	TRBV6-5	TRBJ1-2	TRBD1	TGTGCCAGCAGGGGACAGGGGGCTAAGGACTATGGCTACACCTTC	CASRGQGAKDYGYTF
NA	TRBV7-3	TRBJ2-1	TRBD2	TGTGCCAGCAGCACCCGACTAGCGGACAATGAGCAGTTCTTC	CASSTRLADNEQFF
NA	TRBV5-1	TRBJ2-1	TRBD2	TGCGCCAGCAGCCGGGGACTAGCGGGAGGGGGCCTTTACAATGAGCAGTTCTTC	CASSRGLAGGGLYNEQFF
once	TRBV25-1	TRBJ2-7	TRBD1	TGTGCCAGCAGTGAGAGAGGACAGGGTGACGAGCAGTACTTC	CASSERGQGDEQYF
few	TRBV6-5	TRBJ2-7	TRBD1	TGTGCCAGCAGCTTACGTACAGGGGGGCCCACCGAGCAGTACTTC	CASSLRTGGPTEQYF
NA	TRBV14	TRBJ1-1	NA	TGTGCCAGCAGCCAAGATGTTAGGGGTAGAGCTTTCTTT	CASSQDVRGRAFF
NA	TRBV7-9	TRBJ2-3	NA	TGTGCCAGCAGCTTTTCCAGCACAGATACGCAGTATTTT	CASSFSSTDTQYF
NA	TRBV5-4	TRBJ2-3	TRBD2	TGTGCCAGCAGCTATGGGATTTGGGAGGGTGGGACAGATACGCAGTATTTT	CASSYGIWEGGTDTQYF
few	TRBV7-3	TRBJ2-2	TRBD2	TGTGCCAGCAGTCGTCATCTCGCGGGAGCGCCGGGTGGGGAGCTGTTTTTT	CASSRHLAGAPGGELFF
NA	TRBV9	TRBJ1-1	TRBD1	TGTGCCAGCAGCCCGACAGGGGGTTTGTACACTGAAGCTTTCTTT	CASSPTGGLYTEAFF
NA	TRBV28	TRBJ1-5	NA	TGTGCCAGCAGTTTGGAACAGGCAAGCAATCAGCCCCAGCATTTT	CASSLEQASNQPQHF
NA	TRBV7-6	TRBJ2-5	TRBD1	TGTGCCAGCAGCTTAGGGGGACAGGGGGAAGAGACCCAGTACTTC	CASSLGGQGEETQYF
NA	TRBV30	TRBJ2-1	NA	TGTGCCTGGAGTGTACAAGGGCTTGTGCAGTTCTTC	CAWSVQGLVQFF
NA	TRBV19	TRBJ2-6	NA	TGTGCCGGGCGTAACTCTGGGGCCAACGTCCTGACTTTC	CAGRNSGANVLTF
NA	TRBV9	TRBJ2-3	TRBD1	TGTGCCAGCAGCCAGGGGATACAGGGGGGCAGCACAGATACGCAGTATTTT	CASSQGIQGGSTDTQYF
NA	TRBV18	TRBJ2-4	TRBD2	TGTGCCAGCTCACCACCGGGACTAGGGGAGAGGGCCAAAAACATTCAGTACTTC	CASSPPGLGERAKNIQYF
NA	TRBV11-2	TRBJ2-7	TRBD2	TGTGCCAGCAGCTACGGACTAGCGGGAGTTCGACTCTACGAGCAGTACTTC	CASSYGLAGVRLYEQYF
NA	TRBV5-4	TRBJ2-1	TRBD2	TGTGCCACCACGCAGTCAGCGGGAGTTTCCTACAATGAGCAGTTCTTC	CATTQSAGVSYNEQFF
NA	TRBV6-6	TRBJ2-7	NA	TGTGCCTTAAAGGGAGAGGGCGAGCAGTACTTC	CALKGEGEQYF
NA	TRBV10-1	TRBJ2-7	NA	TGCGCCAGCAGTGAGGGTCTGAACTCCTACGAGCAGTACTTC	CASSEGLNSYEQYF
NA	TRBV11-2	TRBJ2-3	NA	TGTGCCAGCAGCTTAAGGACCACAGATACGCAGTATTTT	CASSLRTTDTQYF
NA	TRBV5-5	TRBJ2-3	TRBD1	TGTGCCAGCAGCCTCCCCGGGACAGGGAGCACAGATACGCAGTATTTT	CASSLPGTGSTDTQYF
NA	TRBV19	TRBJ2-5	NA	TGTGCCACCTTTAACCGGTACCAAGAGACCCAGTACTTC	CATFNRYQETQYF